This T cell receptor (beta chain) is from a study of T cell responses to AZD1222 COVID-19 vaccine. Trimming removed 5 bases at V and 0 bases at J, with 14 bases between. CDR1 is GTSNPN and CDR2 is SVGIG in the germline V gene (reference sequence). This CDR3 has 15 amino acids. Second-dose timings of about 4 or about 12 weeks were pooled. Using immunoSEQ multiplex PCR, the repertoire was profiled, and TCRdb retains in-frame clones only, with some absent. Here the sample spans 60,000 to 95,000 clones, over 75% being singletons. There are a few counts of this clone. What it binds is unknown. Study-wide points: There were repertoire samples only from the period after the peak T cell response. Spike-specific TCR breadth rose after two AZD1222 doses, and depth rose as well.

The sequenced sample was peripheral blood, obtained 28 days after the second AZD1222 dose. The TCR was taken from an adult who received the AZD1222 COVID-19 vaccine. The chain combines TRBV30 with TRBJ1-3; D unclear. The CDR3 is CAWAGVLSSGNTIYF. The CDR3 bases are TGTGCCTGGGCCGGAGTCCTGAGCTCTGGAAACACCATATATTTT.